What follows are 32 T cell receptor beta chains derived from one specimen sequenced in a study of read filtering for tumor transcriptome and immune sequencing. Molecular barcoded adaptors covering alpha/delta and beta/gamma chains were used on approximately 440 ng RNA. TCRdb re-derived calls from the reads in MiXCR, one entry per CDR3 protein. The data hold around 65,000 distinct CDR3 sequences, with 15% to 25% observed a single time. The sample comprised a population of CD138-negative cells sorted from bone marrow. The receptor source for this set is a donor at least 40 years old with multiple myeloma.

This clonotype was seen many times. J is TRBJ2-2 and V is TRBV28; D not resolved. Germline CDR1 MDHEN, CDR2 SYDVKM. With 7 bases removed from V and 2 bases from J, the gap between germline ends came to 20 bases. This CDR3 region has 17 residues. DNA of the CDR3: TGTGCCAGCAACAGTTTACGTTTACAGACAAACACCGGGGAGCTGTTTTTT. Amino acids: CASNSLRLQTNTGELFF.

Concerning this clonotype itself: The CDR3 ends on some other residue instead of the conserved phenylalanine or tryptophan, so this is likely a read error. This chain joins TRBV4-1 and TRBJ2-1, with 9 bases fitting TRBD2. CDR1 MGHRA and CDR2 YSYEKL come from the germline V gene. This CDR3 is built from 14 residues. V was clipped by 2 bases and J by 12 bases; unmatched bases: 8. CDR3 DNA: TGCGCCAGCAGCCAATACGTGACTAGCGGTTGGCAGTTCCTC. It is translated as CASSQYVTSGWQFL.

The chain couples TRBV30 to TRBJ1-1; no firm D call. CDR3 length: 12 amino acids. Deletions cut 0 bases from V and 1 base from J, with 3 bases between. Germline CDR1 is GTSNPN and CDR2 is SVGIG (reference sequence). The CDR3 sequence: CAWSVRNTEAFF. CDR3 nucleotide sequence: TGTGCCTGGAGTGTCAGGAACACTGAAGCTTTCTTT.

This clonotype was seen repeatedly, ten times or more. This chain links TRBV6-2 or TRBV6-3 with TRBJ2-1; D remains unclear. CDR3 length: 12 amino acids. The germline V gene has CDR1 MNHEY and CDR2 SVGEGT. V lost 3 bases and J 12 bases, leaving 12 bases between the germline ends. The CDR3 coding sequence is TGTGCCAGCAGTTATGTGGGCTGGCTGCAGTTCTTC. It is translated as CASSYVGWLQFF.

This clonotype was seen repeatedly, ten times or more. The rearrangement joins TRBV20-1 to TRBJ1-5; D unresolved. The CDR3 totals 15 residues. V dropped 1 base and J dropped 5 bases, with 15 bases sitting between them. CDR1 is DFQATT, CDR2 SNEGSKA, per germline (reference sequence). The CDR3: CSARVSDFRDQPQHF. DNA for the CDR3: TGCAGTGCTAGAGTATCGGACTTCCGAGATCAGCCCCAGCATTTT.

This clonotype was recorded at least ten times. The J gene is TRBJ2-2, the V gene TRBV12-3 or TRBV12-4; a weak D match, TRBD2 (6 bases). There are 18 residues in the CDR3. V shed 6 bases and J shed 3 bases, with 23 bases lying between them. The CDR3 DNA is TGTGCCAGCAGCTCAACTCCGGGAGCCGGAGGTCACACCGGGGAGCTGTTTTTT. It encodes CASSSTPGAGGHTGELFF.

Remarks on this clonotype: Mismatch with germline at one junction end may stem from a read error. The chain carries TRBV5-5 and TRBJ2-5; D gene uncertain. Germline CDR1 reads SGHKS; CDR2 reads YYEKEE (reference sequence). The CDR3 sequence is 12 residues long. The CDR3 protein is CVSSLAEETLYF. In nucleotides, the CDR3 is TGTGTCAGCAGCTTGGCAGAAGAGACCCTGTACTTC.

The V call is TRBV9, the J call TRBJ2-2; D is ambiguous. CDR1 is SGDLS and CDR2 is YYNGEE in the germline V gene. This CDR3 has 12 amino acids. Trimming pared 5 bases from V and 7 bases from J, leaving 9 bases between. The CDR3 here is CASRRSGGELFF. The CDR3 coding sequence is TGTGCCAGCAGGCGGTCGGGCGGGGAGCTGTTTTTT.

In its sample, this clonotype was seen many times. The gene calls are TRBV29-1 and TRBJ2-1; 9 bases map to TRBD2. The ends lost 6 bases at V and 2 bases at J; junction bases unmatched: 5. This CDR3 is built from 14 residues. Germline V gene sequence: CDR1 SQVTM, CDR2 ANQGSEA. In nucleotides, the CDR3 is TGCAGCGTACAGCAGCGGGGGGCCTACAATGAGCAGTTCTTC. The encoded protein is CSVQQRGAYNEQFF.

This clonotype was seen at least ten times. The rearrangement links TRBV12-3 or TRBV12-4 to TRBJ1-2; TRBD1 might be the D (5 bases). V gave up 5 bases and J gave up 3 bases, with 13 bases separating them. CDR3 length: 14 residues. The CDR3 protein is CASSPRAIYYGYTF. DNA of the CDR3: TGTGCCAGCAGTCCCAGGGCGATCTACTATGGCTACACCTTC.

This clonotype was counted at least ten times. This chain joins TRBV9 and TRBJ2-5; TRBD2 matches 11 bases. V lost 3 bases, J lost 4 bases, and 11 bases stayed unmatched. This CDR3 is built from 17 residues. CDR1 is SGDLS and CDR2 is YYNGEE in the germline V gene. For the CDR3, the DNA is TGTGCCAGCAGCGCCGGGACTAGCGGAGGATGGGGAGAGACCCAGTACTTC. This codes for CASSAGTSGGWGETQYF.

In DNA form, the CDR3 reads TGTGCCACCAGCAGAGAAGGGACAAAGACTGAAGCTTTCTTT. It specifies CATSREGTKTEAFF. This chain joins TRBV15 and TRBJ1-1, with a tentative D call TRBD1 (6 bases). The V gene's germline CDR1 is LNHNV and CDR2 YYDKDF (reference sequence). The V and J ends lost 0 bases and 5 bases respectively, with 10 bases between them. This CDR3 contains 14 residues.

In this sample, this clonotype turned up many times. This sequence joins TRBV5-1 and TRBJ2-6, with D perhaps TRBD2 (7 bases). This CDR3 spans 20 amino acids. CDR1 and CDR2 from the germline V gene are SGHRS and YFSETQ. Trimming took 4 bases from V and 0 from J, leaving 23 bases between them. For the CDR3, the DNA is TGCGCCAGCAGCCGGGGGGCCAGGAACGGAATAAGCTCTGGGGCCAACGTCCTGACTTTC. This codes for CASSRGARNGISSGANVLTF.

This clonotype has a count of ten or more. The chain recombines TRBV25-1 with TRBJ2-2; D is perhaps TRBD2 (6 bases). Germline V gives CDR1 MGHDK, CDR2 SYGVNS. V was clipped by 4 bases and J by 4 bases, with 10 bases between them. The CDR3 is 14 amino acids. CDR3 amino acids: CASSGRVSTGELFF. The CDR3 DNA sequence: TGTGCCAGCAGTGGGAGGGTGTCCACCGGGGAGCTGTTTTTT.

This clonotype was counted many times. The chain couples TRBV5-1 to TRBJ1-4; 12 bases are a match to TRBD1. CDR3 length: 16 amino acids. V shed 5 bases and J 7 bases; nucleotides not matched to a gene: 9. Germline V gene sequence: CDR1 SGHRS, CDR2 YFSETQ. CDR3 nucleotides: TGCGCCAGCAGACCGGGACAGGGGGCCGTAGTTGAAAAACTGTTTTTT. As protein: CASRPGQGAVVEKLFF.

This clonotype has only one observation. A junction boundary mismatches the germline segment, possibly from a read error. The V gene is TRBV7-2, the J gene TRBJ2-6; 8 bases are shared with TRBD1. Germline-derived CDR1 and CDR2 are SGHTA and FQGNSA. CDR3 length: 16 amino acids. In nucleotides, the CDR3 is TGTGCCAGCAGCCAGCAGGGGGCTTCTGGGGCCAACGTCCAGACTTTC. Encoded protein: CASSQQGASGANVQTF. Full variable domain (outside the CDR3, taken from reference TRBV7-2 and TRBJ2-6): GAGVSQSPSNKVTEKGKDVELRCDPISGHTALYWYRQSLGQGLEFLIYFQGNSAPDKSGLPSDRFSAERTGGSVSTLTIQRTQQEDSAVYLCASSQQGASGANVQTFGAGSRLTVL.

By share, this clonotype counts as medium-sized. This sequence joins TRBV3-1 and TRBJ2-1; 10 nucleotides match TRBD2. The J segment lost 1 base and the V segment lost 6 bases, leaving 3 bases of the junction unmatched. Germline V lookup: CDR1 LGHDT, CDR2 YNNKEL (reference sequence). This CDR3 has 15 residues. The CDR3 coding sequence is TGTGCCAGCAGACTAGCGGGGCCTTCCTACAATGAGCAGTTCTTC. Protein product: CASRLAGPSYNEQFF.

The CDR3 spells CASSPWGRGLYTEAFF. CDR3 bases: TGTGCCAGCAGCCCGTGGGGCAGGGGGCTCTACACTGAAGCTTTCTTT. The V call is TRBV14, the J call TRBJ1-1, with TRBD1 matching over 8 bases. Germline assignment: CDR1 SGHDN and CDR2 FVKESK. V was pared by 4 bases and J by 3 bases, with 10 bases of the junction left unmatched. The CDR3 consists of 16 residues. Complete variable domain (other parts from reference TRBV14 and TRBJ1-1): EAGVTQFPSHSVIEKGQTVTLRCDPISGHDNLYWYRRVMGKEIKFLLHFVKESKQDESGMPNNRFLAERTGGTYSTLKVQPAELEDSGVYFCASSPWGRGLYTEAFFGQGTRLTVV.

This clonotype appeared a few times. The chain is built from TRBV12-3 or TRBV12-4 and TRBJ2-5; D possibly corresponds to TRBD2 (6 bases). V was clipped by 6 bases and J by 7 bases, with 12 bases between them. CDR3 length: 12 amino acids. The CDR3 nucleotides read TGTGCCAGCAGCCGCGGGGAACGGACCCAGTACTTC. As protein: CASSRGERTQYF.

This clonotype was picked up many times. The chain links TRBV20-1 to TRBJ1-6, with a possible D match to TRBD1 (5 bases). Trimming pared 6 bases from V and 10 bases from J, leaving 13 bases between. The length of the CDR3 is 12 residues. Per the germline V gene, CDR1 is DFQATT and CDR2 is SNEGSKA (reference sequence). The CDR3 region is CSARTGESPLHF. The CDR3 nucleotides are TGCAGTGCCCGGACGGGGGAATCACCCCTCCACTTT.

Remarks on this clonotype: Just one base apart from a much larger clone, this may be a read error. This chain links TRBV27 with TRBJ2-5; D may be TRBD2 (6 bases). This CDR3 comprises 13 residues. Per the germline V gene, CDR1 is MNHEY and CDR2 is SMNVEV (reference sequence). CDR3 coding DNA: TGTGCCAGCAGCAGAGGGGAGGAAGAGACCCAGCACTTC. Its protein is CASSRGEEETQHF.

The table lists this clonotype with a count of one. A far bigger clonotype differs at one base, so this is likely a read error. The chain carries TRBV28 and TRBJ2-1, with 7 bases identical to TRBD1. The trim removed 4 bases at V and 13 bases at J, leaving 10 bases unmatched. Germline V CDR1 and CDR2: MDHEN, SYDVKM. This CDR3 region has 13 residues. CDR3 nucleotide sequence: TGTGCCAGCAGTTCCGGACAGGCGAAGACCCAGTTCTTC. Its translation is CASSSGQAKTQFF. The variable domain in full, completed from reference TRBV28 and TRBJ2-1, reads DVKVTQSSRYLVKRTGEKVFLECVQDMDHENMFWYRQDPGLGLRLIYFSYDVKMKEKGDIPEGYSVSREKKERFSLILESASTNQTSMYLCASSSGQAKTQFFGPGTRLTVL.

Comments on this clonotype: A much larger clone differs by one base, so this may be a read error. The chain carries TRBV6-5 and TRBJ2-5; D may be TRBD1 or TRBD2 (6 bases each). This CDR3 spans 15 amino acids. V was pared by 5 bases and J by 2 bases, with 15 bases between. Germline V gene lookup returns CDR1 MNHEY and CDR2 SVGAGI. DNA for the CDR3: TGTGCCAGCAGTCCAGATGGAGGGGGACAAGAGACCCAGTACTTC. Its translation: CASSPDGGGQETQYF.

The chain is built from TRBV10-2 and TRBJ1-2; TRBD1 is a possible D gene (5 bases). V was clipped by 3 bases and J by 8 bases, with 16 bases between them. Germline-derived CDR1 and CDR2 are WSHSY and SAAADI. The CDR3 totals 14 residues. For the CDR3, the DNA is TGCGCCAGCAGTGATATGCAGGGACTGGGGGGCTACACCTTC. Protein product: CASSDMQGLGGYTF.

This clonotype is labeled as medium-sized. This rearrangement joins TRBV11-1 to TRBJ2-1; 7 positions match TRBD1. V shed 5 bases, J shed 6 bases, and the junction held 10 bases outside the gene matches. The CDR3 is made up of 15 amino acids. CDR1 and CDR2 from the germline V gene are SGHAT and FQDESV (reference sequence). CDR3 amino acids: CASSTTLTGSNEQFF. The CDR3 DNA reads as TGTGCCAGCAGCACCACCCTGACAGGGTCCAATGAGCAGTTCTTC.

This clonotype has just a few counts. V is TRBV7-9 and J is TRBJ2-5; D is perhaps TRBD1 (5 bases). The CDR3 is 13 residues long. V was shortened by 8 bases and J by 1 base, with 11 bases between the two germline ends. Germline V gives CDR1 SEHNR, CDR2 FQNEAQ (reference sequence). Written as DNA, the CDR3 is TGTGCCAGCCTCCGGACACCCCAAGAGACCCAGTACTTC. Translation gives CASLRTPQETQYF.

This clonotype was observed many times. The rearrangement joins TRBV28 to TRBJ2-2; tentative D call: TRBD1 (6 bases). Germline-derived CDR1 and CDR2 are MDHEN and SYDVKM. V shed 6 bases and J shed 5 bases, with 16 bases lying between them. The CDR3 runs to 15 residues. CDR3 residues: CASRTGIRETGELFF. In DNA form, the CDR3 reads TGTGCCAGCAGGACAGGAATAAGGGAGACCGGGGAGCTGTTTTTT. Full variable domain (remainder filled in from reference TRBV28 and TRBJ2-2): DVKVTQSSRYLVKRTGEKVFLECVQDMDHENMFWYRQDPGLGLRLIYFSYDVKMKEKGDIPEGYSVSREKKERFSLILESASTNQTSMYLCASRTGIRETGELFFGEGSRLTVL.

This clonotype was counted ten times or more. The chain is built from TRBV6-6 and TRBJ1-1; D is ambiguous. There are 15 residues in the CDR3. CDR1 and CDR2 (germline): MNHNY, SVGAGI (reference sequence). Deletions cut 7 bases from V and 0 bases from J, with 15 bases between. The CDR3 region is CASTWTRTMNTEAFF. CDR3 DNA: TGTGCCAGCACCTGGACCAGAACCATGAACACTGAAGCTTTCTTT.

There are many counts of this clonotype. The CDR3 region has the DNA TGTGCCAGCAGCTCACGACGGGGGGAAAAACTGTTTTTT. As protein: CASSSRRGEKLFF. The chain carries TRBV13 and TRBJ1-4; TRBD1 might be the D (5 bases). V lost 4 bases and J lost 8, with 11 bases in between. Germline V gene lookup returns CDR1 PRHDT and CDR2 FYEKMQ (reference sequence). This CDR3 comprises 13 residues.

This clonotype was found many times. The CDR3 sequence: CAISERQGKGQPQHF. The CDR3 region has the DNA TGTGCCATCAGTGAGAGGCAGGGTAAAGGACAGCCCCAGCATTTT. The chain carries TRBV10-3 and TRBJ1-5; possible D gene TRBD1, 5 bases. V lost 2 bases and J 7 bases, leaving 15 bases between the germline ends. This CDR3 is built from 15 residues. Germline V gene sequence: CDR1 ENHRY, CDR2 SYGVKD.

This clonotype showed up just a few times. The chain carries TRBV5-1 and TRBJ1-5; D might be TRBD1 (6 bases). V gave up 0 bases and J gave up 4 bases, with 8 bases separating them. This CDR3 has 14 residues. CDR1 is SGHRS, CDR2 YFSETQ, per germline. The CDR3 DNA follows: TGCGCCAGCAGCTTGGGGGACACAAATCAGCCCCAGCATTTT. Translated, it gives CASSLGDTNQPQHF.

This clonotype showed up many times. The rearrangement joins TRBV5-1 to TRBJ1-1; possible D gene TRBD1, 6 bases. Trimming left V 4 bases short and J 0 bases short, with 10 bases between. Germline V lookup: CDR1 SGHRS, CDR2 YFSETQ. CDR3 length equals 14 residues. The CDR3 loop reads CASSPGDLNTEAFF. DNA for the CDR3: TGCGCCAGCAGCCCAGGGGACCTGAACACTGAAGCTTTCTTT.